A single sample gave rise to the 21 T cell receptor beta chains below, sequenced in a study of early T cells in non-severe SARS-CoV-2 infection. TCRdb reanalysed the 5' RACE reads using MiXCR and keeps one entry per CDR3 protein. The data contain tens of thousands of distinct CDR3 sequences, about 5.7% of them singletons. The sample consisted of whole blood. The origin of the receptors is an adult who was a healthcare worker with PCR-confirmed SARS-CoV-2 infection or an uninfected control (not recorded which).

This clonotype showed up many times. The genes are TRBV4-3 and TRBJ1-6, with D perhaps matching TRBD1 (6 bases). CDR1 is LGHNA, CDR2 YSLEER, per germline. CDR3 length: 14 residues. Trimming stripped 2 bases from V and 9 bases from J, with 11 bases between. The CDR3 coding sequence is TGCGCCAGCAGCCAAACAGGGATTGGTTCACCCCTCCACTTT. Amino acids: CASSQTGIGSPLHF.

This clonotype was recorded at least ten times. The V gene is TRBV7-2, the J gene TRBJ2-2; 7 nucleotides agree with TRBD1. Germline V gene sequence: CDR1 SGHTA, CDR2 FQGNSA. This CDR3 has 16 amino acids. The ends lost 4 bases at V and 7 bases at J; junction bases unmatched: 12. The CDR3 DNA reads TGTGCCAGCAGCTCGACACCCCGGGACAGCAGCGGGGAGCTGTTTTTT. It encodes CASSSTPRDSSGELFF.

This clonotype has only a few counts. This rearrangement joins TRBV28 to TRBJ2-5; no clear D. Germline CDR1 and CDR2: MDHEN and SYDVKM. The CDR3 loop spans 13 amino acids. Trimming took off 8 bases at V and 5 bases at J, with 15 bases between the two ends. The CDR3 loop is CASCSLVRETQYF. The CDR3 nucleotides are TGTGCCAGCTGTTCCTTGGTGCGGGAGACCCAGTACTTC.

There are many counts of this clonotype. CDR3 amino acids: CASSEFGVSVEQFF. The DNA for the CDR3 is TGTGCCAGCAGTGAATTTGGGGTTTCGGTAGAGCAGTTCTTC. The chain combines TRBV2 with TRBJ2-1; D remains unclear. Germline assignment: CDR1 SNHLY and CDR2 FYNNEI. The CDR3 is made up of 14 amino acids. V was pared by 2 bases and J by 10 bases, with 15 bases between.

The chain employs TRBV3-1 and TRBJ2-1; maybe TRBD1 (5 bases). Trimming took off 2 bases at V and 8 bases at J, with 13 bases between the two ends. The CDR3 length is 14 residues. Germline lookup yields CDR1 LGHDT and CDR2 YNNKEL (reference sequence). The CDR3 loop is CASSQFNRFYEQFF. The CDR3 DNA reads as TGTGCCAGCAGCCAATTCAACAGGTTTTATGAGCAGTTCTTC.

This clonotype has ten or more counts. This sequence joins TRBV4-2 and TRBJ2-5; D possibly matches TRBD1 or TRBD2 (5 bases each). V gave up 1 base and J gave up 3 bases, with 6 bases separating them. There are 13 residues in the CDR3. Germline CDR1 is LGHNA and CDR2 is YNFKEQ. The CDR3 region is CASSQGGEETQYF. The CDR3 coding sequence is TGTGCCAGCAGCCAAGGAGGGGAAGAGACCCAGTACTTC.

This clonotype has just a few counts. This chain links TRBV5-6 with TRBJ2-2, with 11 bases lining up with TRBD1. The germline gives CDR1 SGHDT, CDR2 YYEEEE. This CDR3 region has 15 residues. V gave up 2 bases and J gave up 6 bases; unmatched junction bases: 3. The CDR3 spells CASSFWTGGPGELFF. Written as DNA, the CDR3 is TGTGCCAGCAGCTTTTGGACAGGGGGCCCCGGGGAGCTGTTTTTT.

This clonotype was observed many times. The chain joins TRBV4-3 to TRBJ2-5; TRBD1 might be the D (5 bases). Germline values: CDR1 LGHNA, CDR2 YSLEER. The V end lost 1 base, the J end lost 4 bases, and 16 bases lay between the germline ends. There are 16 residues in the CDR3. The CDR3, as DNA: TGCGCCAGCAGCCAAGTCGTAGGGGTTCAGGGAGAGACCCAGTACTTC. The encoded protein is CASSQVVGVQGETQYF.

About this clonotype itself: A read error may produce the germline difference seen at one junction end. CDR3 coding DNA: TGTGCCAGCAGTTTACGGCTAGCGGGGGACCAAGAGACCCAGTACTTT. This gives the protein CASSLRLAGDQETQYF. This sequence joins TRBV12-3 or TRBV12-4 and TRBJ2-5; the match to TRBD2 covers 10 bases. This CDR3 spans 16 amino acids.

The gene calls are TRBV28 and TRBJ1-6, with unresolved D. Trimming shortened V by 0 bases and J by 12 bases, and 18 bases separated the two germline ends. The CDR3 extends over 16 amino acids. Germline assignment: CDR1 MDHEN and CDR2 SYDVKM. The CDR3 is CASSLWETVPRIPLHF. The CDR3 DNA reads as TGTGCCAGCAGTTTATGGGAGACGGTTCCTAGGATACCCCTCCACTTT. Combining the CDR3 with reference TRBV28 and TRBJ1-6 gives the whole variable domain DVKVTQSSRYLVKRTGEKVFLECVQDMDHENMFWYRQDPGLGLRLIYFSYDVKMKEKGDIPEGYSVSREKKERFSLILESASTNQTSMYLCASSLWETVPRIPLHFGNGTRLTVT.

This clonotype was seen at least ten times. V is TRBV7-9 and J is TRBJ2-5; 11 nucleotides match TRBD2. The germline gives CDR1 SEHNR, CDR2 FQNEAQ (reference sequence). The CDR3 contains 14 residues. The junction had 2 bases not matched to a gene; V was cut back by 5 bases and J by 3 bases. The CDR3 DNA reads as TGTGCCAGCAGCCCGACTAGCGGGGAAGAGACCCAGTACTTC. As protein: CASSPTSGEETQYF.

Comments on this clonotype: A single base separates this from a much larger clone, so it may be a read error. V usage is TRBV30 and J usage is TRBJ1-4; D may be TRBD1 (6 bases). Germline assignment: CDR1 GTSNPN and CDR2 SVGIG (reference sequence). The CDR3 extends over 13 amino acids. Between the trimmed V and J ends, which lost 3 bases and 7 bases, there was a span of 12 bases. CDR3 DNA sequence: TGTGCCTGGAGGATTGAGGGGGGTGAAAAACTGTTTTTT. Amino acid sequence: CAWRIEGGEKLFF.

This clonotype has a count of ten or more. This sequence joins TRBV7-2 and TRBJ2-7; D might be TRBD1 or TRBD2, each matching 5 bases. V was cut by 8 bases and J by 3 bases, with 20 bases left in between. The CDR3 loop spans 15 amino acids. The germline gives CDR1 SGHTA, CDR2 FQGNSA. CDR3 nucleotide sequence: TGTGCCAGCGGATTAGTGGGACCCCCTCACTACGAGCAGTACTTC. Translated, it gives CASGLVGPPHYEQYF. Based on the CDR3 plus reference TRBV7-2 and TRBJ2-7, the full variable domain is GAGVSQSPSNKVTEKGKDVELRCDPISGHTALYWYRQSLGQGLEFLIYFQGNSAPDKSGLPSDRFSAERTGGSVSTLTIQRTQQEDSAVYLCASGLVGPPHYEQYFGPGTRLTVT.

This clonotype was found many times. V is TRBV29-1 and J is TRBJ2-5, with D maybe TRBD1 (5 bases). This CDR3 is built from 11 residues. Trimming cost V 4 bases and J 2 bases, with 5 bases left between them. In germline, CDR1 is SQVTM, CDR2 ANQGSEA. CDR3 sequence: CSVGQQETQYF. In DNA, the CDR3 is TGCAGCGTTGGACAGCAAGAGACCCAGTACTTC.

The CDR3 protein is CASSAKGARGEQFF. The CDR3 nucleotides read TGTGCCAGCAGCGCCAAGGGGGCTAGGGGTGAGCAGTTCTTC. V and J are TRBV9 and TRBJ2-1; 7 nucleotides match TRBD1. Per germline, CDR1 SGDLS and CDR2 YYNGEE. The CDR3 consists of 14 residues. After removal of 3 bases from V and 9 bases from J, the junction contained 9 bases not matched to a gene.

The sample holds many counts of this clonotype. This chain uses TRBV7-9 with TRBJ1-2; D is possibly TRBD1 (5 bases). Germline CDR1 and CDR2: SEHNR and FQNEAQ (reference sequence). With 3 bases removed from V and 2 bases from J, the gap between germline ends came to 16 bases. The CDR3 is 16 amino acids. DNA of the CDR3: TGTGCCAGCAGCTTCGGTAGAAGGGGCGTAAACTATGGCTACACCTTC. This gives the protein CASSFGRRGVNYGYTF.

In its sample, this clonotype was seen many times. This chain connects TRBV10-3 to TRBJ2-7; possible D gene TRBD2, 5 bases. The CDR3 is 13 amino acids. V was shortened by 7 bases and J by 3 bases, with 13 bases between the two germline ends. Germline CDR1 and CDR2: ENHRY and SYGVKD. This chain's CDR3 is CAITAGGNYEQYF. CDR3 bases: TGTGCCATCACCGCGGGCGGCAACTACGAGCAGTACTTC.

This clonotype was recorded at least ten times. V gene TRBV4-3 combines with J gene TRBJ2-3; D is ambiguous. The V end was cut by 1 base, the J end by 9 bases, with 11 bases between. Germline assignment: CDR1 LGHNA and CDR2 YSLEER. There are 13 residues in the CDR3. The CDR3, as DNA: TGCGCCAGCAGCCAAGGAGATAGCCCGACGCAGTATTTT. Translating gives CASSQGDSPTQYF.

V is TRBV29-1 and J is TRBJ1-1; the D is unclear. CDR1 is SQVTM, CDR2 ANQGSEA, per germline. This CDR3 has 10 amino acids. V was cut by 3 bases and J by 11 bases, with 10 bases left in between. CDR3 residues: CSVDVSSAFF. CDR3 bases: TGCAGCGTTGACGTCAGCTCGGCTTTCTTT. Full variable domain (remainder filled in from reference TRBV29-1 and TRBJ1-1): SAVISQKPSRDICQRGTSLTIQCQVDSQVTMMFWYRQQPGQSLTLIATANQGSEATYESGFVIDKFPISRPNLTFSTLTVSNMSPEDSSIYLCSVDVSSAFFGQGTRLTVV.

Notes on this clonotype: A much larger clone lies a single base off, so this may be a read error. The V and J genes are TRBV7-9 and TRBJ2-7; TRBD2 might be the D (5 bases). Germline V lookup: CDR1 SEHNR, CDR2 FQNEAQ (reference sequence). This CDR3 contains 14 residues. The DNA of the CDR3 is TGTGCCAGCAGCTTACTCAGCGGCTCCTACGACCAGTACTTC. Amino acid sequence: CASSLLSGSYDQYF.

This clonotype was detected many times. CDR3 bases: TGTGCCAGCAGCTTAGGGGACAGTCTTGAAGCTTTCTTT. This encodes CASSLGDSLEAFF. The V call is TRBV11-3, the J call TRBJ1-1; 7 nucleotides agree with TRBD1. CDR3 length equals 13 residues. V was clipped by 1 base and J by 7 bases; unmatched bases: 3. Germline CDR1 is SGHNT and CDR2 is YENEEA.